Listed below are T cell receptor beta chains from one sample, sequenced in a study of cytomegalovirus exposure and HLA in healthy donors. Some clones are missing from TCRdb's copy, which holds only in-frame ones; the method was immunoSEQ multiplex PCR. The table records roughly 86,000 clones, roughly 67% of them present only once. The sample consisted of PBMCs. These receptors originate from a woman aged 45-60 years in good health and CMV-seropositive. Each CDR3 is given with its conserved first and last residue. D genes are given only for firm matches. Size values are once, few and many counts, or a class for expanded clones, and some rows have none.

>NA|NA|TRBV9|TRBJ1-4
TGTGCCAGCAGCGTAGGCCCGGGGTTTAGCGAAAAACTGTTTTTT
CASSVGPGFSEKLFF
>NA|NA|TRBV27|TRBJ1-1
TGTGCCAGCAGCCTGGGACAGAACACTGAAGCTTTCTTT
CASSLGQNTEAFF
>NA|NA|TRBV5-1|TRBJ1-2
TGCGCCAGCAGCTTCGGGGGGAACTATGGCTACACCTTC
CASSFGGNYGYTF
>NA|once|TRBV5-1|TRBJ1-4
TGCGCCAGCAGCTTGAGCGGGGCAAAGGCAACTAATGAAAAACTGTTTTTT
CASSLSGAKATNEKLFF
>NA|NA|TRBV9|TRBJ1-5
TGTGCCAGCAGCGTAGGCTGGGGCGGCAATCAGCCCCAGCATTTT
CASSVGWGGNQPQHF
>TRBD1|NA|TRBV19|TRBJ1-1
TGTGCCAGTAGTCGTGGACAGGGGGACACTGAAGCTTTCTTT
CASSRGQGDTEAFF
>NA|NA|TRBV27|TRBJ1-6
TGTGCCAGCAGGGCTTTCCTCGATTCACCCCTCCACTTT
CASRAFLDSPLHF
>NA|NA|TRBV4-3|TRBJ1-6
TGCGCCAGCAGCCAAGATAAGCGGAATAATAATTCACCCCTCCACTTT
CASSQDKRNNNSPLHF
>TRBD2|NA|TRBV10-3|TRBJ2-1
TGTGCCATCAGTGAGTCGTGGGGAGGGCCCCCGAGCTCCTACAATGAGCAGTTCTTC
CAISESWGGPPSSYNEQFF
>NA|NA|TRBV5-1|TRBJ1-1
TGCGCCAGCAGCTTGGGCGGGATGACTGAAGCTTTCTTT
CASSLGGMTEAFF
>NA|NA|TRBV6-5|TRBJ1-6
TGTGCCAGCAGTTACTCTGGTCGGTTTCCCCTTTCACCCCTCCACTTT
CASSYSGRFPLSPLHF
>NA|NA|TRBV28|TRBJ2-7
TGTGCCAGCAGTTCTAACCAGGGCTACGAGCAGTACTTC
CASSSNQGYEQYF
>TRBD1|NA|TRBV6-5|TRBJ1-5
TGTGCCAGCGGTAACAGGGGGTCAGGTCAGCCCCAGCATTTT
CASGNRGSGQPQHF
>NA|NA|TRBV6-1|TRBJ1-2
TGTGCCAGCAGTGAATCGAACAGTAACTATGGCTACACCTTC
CASSESNSNYGYTF